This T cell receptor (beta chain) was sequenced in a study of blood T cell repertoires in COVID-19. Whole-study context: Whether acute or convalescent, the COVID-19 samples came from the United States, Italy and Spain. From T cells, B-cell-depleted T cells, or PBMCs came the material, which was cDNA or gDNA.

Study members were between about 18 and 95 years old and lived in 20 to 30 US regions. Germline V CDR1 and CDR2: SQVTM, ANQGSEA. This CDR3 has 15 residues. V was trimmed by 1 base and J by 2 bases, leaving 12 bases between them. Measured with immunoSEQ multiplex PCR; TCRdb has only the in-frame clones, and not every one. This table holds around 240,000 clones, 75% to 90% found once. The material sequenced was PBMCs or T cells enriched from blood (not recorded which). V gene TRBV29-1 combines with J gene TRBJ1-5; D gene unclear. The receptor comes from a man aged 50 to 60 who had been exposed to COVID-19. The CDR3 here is CSVEVGRIRNQPQHF. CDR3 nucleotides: TGCAGCGTTGAAGTGGGCAGGATTCGCAATCAGCCCCAGCATTTT.